This TCR beta chain was sequenced in a study of cytomegalovirus exposure and HLA in healthy donors. Overall study context: Early released data comprised about 90 million unique TCRs from HLA-typed donors. Study results and limitations: Earlier findings revealed that most TCR beta V segments proved productive either about 90% or about 30% of the time. Follow-up analysis later connected one missense variant in DCLRE1C with trimming of TCR beta V- and J-genes.

13 Jbeta primers and 60 Vbeta primers were used for the PCR. Profiled with immunoSEQ multiplex PCR; TCRdb holds only in-frame clones, not every one. Reported are about 33,000 clones; the ten largest clones contain over 4%. The CDR3 covers 16 residues. With respect to this clone: Its antigen remains unknown.

The V and J genes are TRBV1 and TRBJ2-7; the table's D call, TRBD2, has no DNA check behind it. TRBV1 is a known pseudogene. Sequences were obtained from PBMCs. The source is a woman aged 35 to 49 in good health and CMV-seropositive. CDR3 nucleotides: TGCACCAGCAGCCAAGATTTTCAGCGGGAGGGGTACGAGCAGTACTTC. Translated: CTSSQDFQREGYEQYF.